This T cell receptor (beta chain) was identified in a study of blood T cell repertoires in COVID-19. Germline V CDR1 and CDR2: MGHRA, YSYEKL. The ends lost 1 base at V and 1 base at J; junction bases unmatched: 3. The CDR3 runs 16 residues. TCRdb's copy holds only in-frame clones and misses some; the assay was immunoSEQ multiplex PCR. The sample records roughly 100,000 clones, about nine tenths being singletons. The V and J genes are TRBV4-1 and TRBJ2-2, with 7 bases identical to TRBD1. This receptor was taken from a woman aged 45-65 years with COVID-19, enrolled during active disease. Sequenced: peripheral blood. The chain's CDR3 is CASSQGQGLNTGELFF. CDR3 DNA sequence: TGCGCCAGCAGCCAAGGACAGGGATTGAACACCGGGGAGCTGTTTTTT.